This passage covers 13 T cell receptor beta chains from one sample sequenced in a study of shared clonotypes between healthy human individuals. The assay was immunoSEQ multiplex PCR, and TCRdb's table has in-frame clones only and misses some. Counted here are 2 million to 2.5 million clones, roughly 95% occurring once; the ten biggest clones make up around 0.13%. The sequenced material came from naive CD4+ T cells sorted from blood. Noted subset: CD45RA+ positively selected. Receptors were obtained from a man between 18 and 29 years old in good health.

The rearrangement joins TRBV30 to TRBJ2-7; D ambiguous. The ends were cut back, 5 bases at V and 4 bases at J, with 6 bases in the middle. Germline V gene data show CDR1 as GTSNPN and CDR2 as SVGIG (reference sequence). CDR3 length equals 10 residues. In nucleotides, the CDR3 is TGTGCCTGGGGCCTTTACGAGCAGTACTTC. Residues: CAWGLYEQYF.

This clone showed up just once. CDR3 region: CASRGQKETQYF. As DNA, the CDR3 is TGTGCCAGCAGGGGGCAAAAAGAGACCCAGTACTTC. The V and J genes are TRBV18 and TRBJ2-5, with 7 positions matching TRBD1. The V segment lost 8 bases and the J segment 3 bases; nucleotides outside the gene matches: 3. This CDR3 is built from 12 residues. CDR1 and CDR2 (germline): KGHSH, LQKENI. Using reference TRBV18 and TRBJ2-5 for the parts outside the CDR3, the full variable domain is NAGVMQNPRHLVRRRGQEARLRCSPMKGHSHVYWYRQLPEEGLKFMVYLQKENIIDESGMPKERFSAEFPKEGPSILRIQQVVRGDSAAYFCASRGQKETQYFGPGTRLLVL.

This sequence joins TRBV18 and TRBJ1-1; D might be TRBD1 (5 bases). CDR3 length: 15 amino acids. Germline loops: CDR1 KGHSH, CDR2 LQKENI. Trimming removed 0 bases at V and 3 bases at J, with 11 bases between. In nucleotides, the CDR3 is TGTGCCAGCTCACCACCTGCCAGGGTCGACACTGAAGCTTTCTTT. Encoded protein: CASSPPARVDTEAFF.

This chain uses TRBV28 with TRBJ2-5; D is perhaps TRBD1 or TRBD2 (5 bases each). Trimming stripped 10 bases from V and 5 bases from J, with 11 bases between. CDR3 size: 11 residues. Germline CDR1 reads MDHEN; CDR2 reads SYDVKM. CDR3 in amino acids: CATGARETQYF. CDR3 nucleotides: TGTGCCACCGGGGCCCGGGAGACCCAGTACTTC.

The chain employs TRBV19 and TRBJ2-7; no definite D call. The CDR3 totals 13 residues. Trimming pared 3 bases from V and 7 bases from J, leaving 13 bases between. Germline CDR1 is LNHDA and CDR2 is SQIVND (reference sequence). CDR3 DNA: TGTGCCAGTAGTATTAAGGGTACGGGTGAGCAGTACTTC. It codes for CASSIKGTGEQYF. Drawing the rest from reference TRBV19 and TRBJ2-7, the complete variable domain is DGGITQSPKYLFRKEGQNVTLSCEQNLNHDAMYWYRQDPGQGLRLIYYSQIVNDFQKGDIAEGYSVSREKKESFPLTVTSAQKNPTAFYLCASSIKGTGEQYFGPGTRLTVT.

The rearrangement links TRBV30 to TRBJ2-5; 9 nucleotides line up with TRBD1. Germline lookup yields CDR1 GTSNPN and CDR2 SVGIG (reference sequence). The V gene end was trimmed by 5 bases and the J gene end by 4 bases; junction bases not matched to a gene: 11. The CDR3 is made up of 15 amino acids. The chain's CDR3 is CAWDRFGTGRETQYF. DNA of the CDR3: TGTGCCTGGGACAGATTCGGGACAGGGCGAGAGACCCAGTACTTC.

For this clone: The same CDR3 is also encoded by other DNA sequences in this sample. V and J are TRBV7-3 and TRBJ2-3; no clear D. CDR3 length: 13 residues. Germline lookup yields CDR1 SGHTA and CDR2 FQGTGA. Trimming removed 2 bases from V and 5 bases from J, with 8 bases in between. The CDR3 DNA reads as TGTGCCAGCAGCTTAGGGTTGGTAGATACGCAGTATTTT. Amino acid sequence: CASSLGLVDTQYF.

The chain is built from TRBV11-3 and TRBJ2-2, with TRBD1 matching over 9 bases. The germline gives CDR1 SGHNT, CDR2 YENEEA. The CDR3 is made up of 15 amino acids. V lost 7 bases, J lost 4 bases, and 7 bases stayed unmatched. CDR3 residues: CASTPGTGLTGELFF. The CDR3 DNA reads as TGTGCCAGCACCCCCGGGACAGGGCTCACCGGGGAGCTGTTTTTT. Full variable domain (rest looked up from reference TRBV11-3 and TRBJ2-2): EAGVVQSPRYKIIEKKQPVAFWCNPISGHNTLYWYLQNLGQGPELLIRYENEEAVDDSQLPKDRFSAERLKGVDSTLKIQPAELGDSAVYLCASTPGTGLTGELFFGEGSRLTVL.

The V and J genes are TRBV4-1 and TRBJ1-5; D is unresolved. Germline assignment: CDR1 MGHRA and CDR2 YSYEKL. The CDR3 consists of 14 residues. Trimming stripped 4 bases from V and 7 bases from J, with 14 bases between. CDR3 residues: CASSRPGQAQPQHF. The CDR3 region has the DNA TGCGCCAGCAGCCGTCCTGGGCAGGCCCAGCCCCAGCATTTT.

Concerning this clone itself: The conserved closing phenylalanine or tryptophan is absent in this CDR3, likely reflecting a read error. No DNA is shown, since the ends of the CDR3 on it are uncertain; the CDR3 is the one TCRdb lists. The chain combines TRBV6-7 with TRBJ2-7; the listed D gene, TRBD2, was not tested against the DNA. TRBV6-7 is an ORF, and what it does is uncertain. The CDR3 totals 12 residues, both ends included. CDR3 residues: CASSYSKRVRRG.

The chain uses TRBV11-2 and TRBJ2-5; D possibly corresponds to TRBD1 (6 bases). The J call could be wrong; TRBJ2-7 is a better fit for the DNA end. Germline V lookup: CDR1 SGHAT, CDR2 FQNNGV. The CDR3 totals 15 residues. For the CDR3, the DNA is TGTGCCAGCAGCCCTTCCGAGAAGGGGGCCTACGAGCAGTACTTC. It codes for CASSPSEKGAYEQYF.

The rearrangement joins TRBV30 to TRBJ2-3; D not resolved. Per germline, CDR1 GTSNPN and CDR2 SVGIG (reference sequence). Trimming took 5 bases from V and 5 from J, leaving 8 bases between them. CDR3 length equals 11 residues. The CDR3 loop is CAWGPKDTQYF. Here the CDR3 DNA reads TGTGCCTGGGGCCCAAAAGATACGCAGTATTTT.

With regard to this clone: The junction departs from germline at one end; a sequencing error may be responsible. J is TRBJ2-3 and V is TRBV7-7; no clear D gene. There are 13 residues in the CDR3. In germline, CDR1 is SSHAT, CDR2 FNYEAQ (reference sequence). CDR3 loop: CASSLYDADTQYF. The DNA for the CDR3 is TGTGCTAGCAGCTTATACGACGCGGATACGCAGTATTTT.